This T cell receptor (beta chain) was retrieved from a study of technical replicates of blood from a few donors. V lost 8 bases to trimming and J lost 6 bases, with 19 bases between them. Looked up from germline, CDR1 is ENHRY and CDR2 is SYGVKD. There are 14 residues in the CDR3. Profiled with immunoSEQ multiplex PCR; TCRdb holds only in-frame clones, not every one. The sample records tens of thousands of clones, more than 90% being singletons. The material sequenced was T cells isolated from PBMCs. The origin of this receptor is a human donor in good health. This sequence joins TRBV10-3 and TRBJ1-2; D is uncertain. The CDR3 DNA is TGTGCCATCGGGGAGGTGAGACGCCGAGATGGCTACACCTTC. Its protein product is CAIGEVRRRDGYTF.